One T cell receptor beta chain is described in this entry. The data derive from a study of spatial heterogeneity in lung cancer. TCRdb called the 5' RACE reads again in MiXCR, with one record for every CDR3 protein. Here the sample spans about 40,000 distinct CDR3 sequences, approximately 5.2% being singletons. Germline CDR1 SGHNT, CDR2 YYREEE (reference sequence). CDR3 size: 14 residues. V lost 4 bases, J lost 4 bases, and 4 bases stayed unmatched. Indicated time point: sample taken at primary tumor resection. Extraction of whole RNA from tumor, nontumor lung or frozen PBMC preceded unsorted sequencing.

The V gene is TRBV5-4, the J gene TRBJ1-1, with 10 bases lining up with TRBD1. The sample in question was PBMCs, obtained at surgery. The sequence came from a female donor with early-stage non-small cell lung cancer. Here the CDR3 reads CASSTRTGGTEAFF. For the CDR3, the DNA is TGTGCCAGCAGCACACGGACAGGGGGCACTGAAGCTTTCTTT.